Described below is a single T cell receptor beta chain sequence and its context. Its specificity is not known. PCR was performed using 60 Vbeta and 13 Jbeta primers. The data were produced by immunoSEQ multiplex PCR, yet TCRdb's version contains in-frame clones alone and is incomplete. In the table there are 140,000 to 150,000 clones, roughly three quarters of which are singletons. The CDR3 consists of 14 residues. The ends were cut back, 1 base at V and 8 bases at J, with 11 bases in the middle. Germline CDR1 reads MNHNS; CDR2 reads SASEGT. The data belong to a study of cytomegalovirus exposure and HLA in healthy donors. General observations from the study: The productive fraction for most TCR beta V segments was about 87% or about 30% in an earlier analysis.

The receptor's source is a woman in her 40s in good health and CMV-seropositive. V and J are TRBV6-1 and TRBJ1-4; no clear D. Sequencing was carried out using PBMCs. CDR3 nucleotide sequence: TGTGCCAGCAGTGAAGTTCTAGAGGTGGAAAAACTGTTTTTT. Translating gives CASSEVLEVEKLFF.